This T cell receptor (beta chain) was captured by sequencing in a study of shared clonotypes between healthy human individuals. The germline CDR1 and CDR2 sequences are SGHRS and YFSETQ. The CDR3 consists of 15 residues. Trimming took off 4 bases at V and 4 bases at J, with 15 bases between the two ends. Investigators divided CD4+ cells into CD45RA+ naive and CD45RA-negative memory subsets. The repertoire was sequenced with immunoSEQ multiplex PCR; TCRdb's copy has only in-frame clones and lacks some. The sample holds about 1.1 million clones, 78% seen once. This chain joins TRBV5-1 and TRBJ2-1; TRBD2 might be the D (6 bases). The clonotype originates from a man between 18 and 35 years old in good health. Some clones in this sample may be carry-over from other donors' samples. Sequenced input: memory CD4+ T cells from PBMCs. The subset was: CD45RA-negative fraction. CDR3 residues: CASSAAAGPYNEQFF. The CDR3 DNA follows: TGCGCCAGCAGCGCCGCCGCGGGGCCTTACAATGAGCAGTTCTTC.